The source of this T cell receptor beta chain is a study of CD8+CD57+ T cells in acquired aplastic anemia. Whoever was chosen for sequencing had shown CD8+CD57+ cell expansion by flow cytometry. Severe acquired aplastic anemia was diagnosed in all patients. In germline, CDR1 is KGHSH, CDR2 LQKENI. CDR3 length: 17 residues. V was clipped by 1 base and J by 3 bases, with 19 bases between them. The study, taken as a whole, reports: In common between the patients and the controls were around 29 CD8+ CDR3 sequences.

The use of genomic DNA as template underpinned the TCR beta VDJ and CDR3 profiling. TCRdb passed the reads through MiXCR, listing each CDR3 protein once. Of around 170,000 distinct CDR3 sequences listed, more than 45% were seen once; the top ten hold around a tenth. This clonotype occurred a few times. What it binds is not known. The receptor was isolated from a human donor with aplastic anemia. The sample consisted of sorted CD4+, CD8+, or CD8+CD57+ T cells (not recorded which) from PBMCs. J is TRBJ2-7 and V is TRBV18; D perhaps matches TRBD2 (6 bases). The CDR3 region is CASSPLGGTRPFYEQYF. Written as DNA, the CDR3 is TGTGCCAGCTCACCACTAGGCGGGACCCGACCTTTCTACGAGCAGTACTTC.